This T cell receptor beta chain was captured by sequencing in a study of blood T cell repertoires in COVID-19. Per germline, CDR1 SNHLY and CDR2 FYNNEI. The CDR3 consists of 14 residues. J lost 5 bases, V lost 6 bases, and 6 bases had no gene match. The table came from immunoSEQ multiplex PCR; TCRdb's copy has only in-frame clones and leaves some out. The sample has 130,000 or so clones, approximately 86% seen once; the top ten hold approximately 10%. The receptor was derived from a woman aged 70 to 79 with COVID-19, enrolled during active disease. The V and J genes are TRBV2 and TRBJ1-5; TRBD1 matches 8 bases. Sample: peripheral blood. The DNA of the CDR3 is TGTGCCAGCAGGACGGACAGGGCGGATCAGCCCCAGCATTTT. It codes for CASRTDRADQPQHF.